This entry lists 16 T cell receptor beta chains sequenced from one sample in a study of OX40 agonist ivuxolimab in advanced cancers. Profiled with immunoSEQ multiplex PCR; TCRdb holds only in-frame clones, not every one. The repertoire has approximately 27,000 clones, roughly 83% of them found once; the top ten carry approximately 15%. The input for sequencing was CD4+ or CD8+ T cells sorted from blood, taken in a trial of the OX40 agonist ivuxolimab. The receptors were gathered from an adult with an advanced solid tumor such as melanoma, head and neck, liver or kidney cancer.

CDR3: CASSLSTVNNEQFF. The CDR3 bases are TGTGCCAGCAGCCTTTCGACAGTTAACAATGAGCAGTTCTTC. The genes are TRBV11-2 and TRBJ2-1, with a possible D match to TRBD1 (5 bases). Germline V gene sequence: CDR1 SGHAT, CDR2 FQNNGV. The CDR3 extends over 14 amino acids. V gave up 5 bases and J gave up 5 bases, with 13 bases separating them.

The V call is TRBV7-4, the J call TRBJ1-5, with D possibly being TRBD1 (6 bases). The CDR3 is made up of 17 amino acids. The germline V gene encodes CDR1 SGHVT and CDR2 SQSDAQ. V lost 5 bases and J 5 bases, leaving 22 bases between the germline ends. The CDR3 region has the DNA TGTGCCAGCAGCCTCCTACGATCGGGGGCTCCTTATCAGCCCCAGCATTTT. Its translation: CASSLLRSGAPYQPQHF.

The gene calls are TRBV30 and TRBJ1-1; D perhaps matches TRBD1 (6 bases). The CDR3 totals 14 residues. CDR1 and CDR2 (germline): GTSNPN, SVGIG (reference sequence). V lost 0 bases, J lost 4 bases, and 12 bases lay in between. This CDR3 is CAWSVGGTGTEAFF. The CDR3 DNA sequence: TGTGCCTGGAGTGTAGGGGGAACCGGCACTGAAGCTTTCTTT.

V and J are TRBV19 and TRBJ2-6, with D possibly being TRBD1 or TRBD2 (6 bases each). This CDR3 contains 15 residues. The germline CDR1 and CDR2 sequences are LNHDA and SQIVND (reference sequence). The germline V and J ends were trimmed by 3 bases and 2 bases, with 8 bases remaining between them. The chain's CDR3 is CASSMGGTGANVLTF. CDR3 bases: TGTGCCAGTAGTATGGGGGGCACTGGGGCCAACGTCCTGACTTTC.

J is TRBJ2-1 and V is TRBV5-4; D is perhaps TRBD1 or TRBD2 (6 bases each). V shed 6 bases and J shed 2 bases, with 15 bases lying between them. The CDR3 consists of 15 residues. Germline-derived CDR1 and CDR2 are SGHNT and YYREEE (reference sequence). For the CDR3, the DNA is TGTGCCAGCACCTTCAAGGGGGGCCCCTACAATGAGCAGTTCTTC. Translated: CASTFKGGPYNEQFF.

CDR3 sequence: CSVGLSTDTQYF. The CDR3, as DNA: TGCAGCGTTGGCCTTAGCACAGATACGCAGTATTTT. The chain uses TRBV29-1 and TRBJ2-3; D uncertain. Germline values: CDR1 SQVTM, CDR2 ANQGSEA. The length of the CDR3 is 12 residues. V lost 4 bases, J lost 0 bases, and 5 bases lay in between.

The chain links TRBV5-4 to TRBJ1-1; tentatively, D is TRBD1 (5 bases). Germline values: CDR1 SGHNT, CDR2 YYREEE (reference sequence). The length of the CDR3 is 16 residues. The V gene lost 2 bases and the J gene lost 3 bases, with 17 bases spanning the gap. The CDR3 nucleotides read TGTGCCAGCAGCTTTACCCAGGGACCGGCAGACACTGAAGCTTTCTTT. Residues: CASSFTQGPADTEAFF.

The chain couples TRBV13 to TRBJ2-6, with 12 bases aligning to TRBD1. V trimming: 5 bases; J trimming: 3 bases; junction bases outside the gene matches: 8. Germline CDR1 and CDR2: PRHDT and FYEKMQ (reference sequence). The length of the CDR3 is 18 residues. The CDR3, as DNA: TGTGCCAGCAGCAGATCCGGGACAGGGGGCTATGGGGCCAACGTCCTGACTTTC. This gives the protein CASSRSGTGGYGANVLTF. The full variable domain, with the rest looked up from reference TRBV13 and TRBJ2-6, is AAGVIQSPRHLIKEKRETATLKCYPIPRHDTVYWYQQGPGQDPQFLISFYEKMQSDKGSIPDRFSAQQFSDYHSELNMSSLELGDSALYFCASSRSGTGGYGANVLTFGAGSRLTVL.

This clone was picked up a small number of times. Other DNA sequences in the same sample also yield this CDR3. J is TRBJ2-7 and V is TRBV4-1, with 8 nucleotides matching TRBD2. This CDR3 is 15 amino acids long. Germline V gene data show CDR1 as MGHRA and CDR2 as YSYEKL. Trimming at V came to 1 base and at J to 4 bases, leaving 6 bases not matched to a gene. The chain's CDR3 is CASSQGGRGAYEQYF. CDR3 DNA: TGCGCCAGCAGCCAAGGGGGGCGGGGGGCATACGAGCAGTACTTC.

This clone was found a few times. The chain uses TRBV4-1 and TRBJ2-7; TRBD2 is a possible D gene (6 bases). The germline V gene encodes CDR1 MGHRA and CDR2 YSYEKL. Trimming left V 4 bases short and J 3 bases short, with 13 bases between. This CDR3 has 14 amino acids. As DNA, the CDR3 is TGCGCCAGCAGCCTAGCGCTGGGGGGCTACGAGCAGTACTTC. This sequence encodes CASSLALGGYEQYF.

This clone showed up just once. The CDR3 spells CASSLIPGAWGTEAFF. For the CDR3, the DNA is TGTGCCAGCAGCTTGATCCCAGGGGCCTGGGGGACTGAAGCTTTCTTT. The chain is built from TRBV5-4 and TRBJ1-1, with D possibly being TRBD1 (6 bases). Germline V CDR1 and CDR2: SGHNT, YYREEE (reference sequence). CDR3 length: 16 residues. The V end lost 1 base, the J end lost 5 bases, and 18 bases lay between the germline ends.

V and J are TRBV27 and TRBJ1-4, with D maybe TRBD1 (5 bases). V lost 2 bases to trimming and J lost 7 bases, with 14 bases between them. CDR3 length equals 15 residues. Looked up from germline, CDR1 is MNHEY and CDR2 is SMNVEV (reference sequence). CDR3 nucleotides: TGTGCCAGCAGTTTACGGGCAGGGAGGGGTGAAAAACTGTTTTTT. Residues: CASSLRAGRGEKLFF.

The rearrangement joins TRBV9 to TRBJ1-2; no reliable D call. V shed 0 bases and J shed 2 bases, with 11 bases lying between them. The CDR3 consists of 15 residues. Germline V lookup: CDR1 SGDLS, CDR2 YYNGEE. The CDR3 DNA reads TGTGCCAGCAGCGTAGAGAGATTTGGCAACTATGGCTACACCTTC. Its protein product is CASSVERFGNYGYTF.

J is TRBJ1-2 and V is TRBV7-9, with D unresolved. This CDR3 region has 13 residues. Germline V gives CDR1 SEHNR, CDR2 FQNEAQ (reference sequence). V dropped 5 bases and J dropped 8 bases, with 15 bases sitting between them. The CDR3 bases are TGTGCCAGCAGCCTCGGGCCTTACCAGGGCTACACCTTC. Translation gives CASSLGPYQGYTF.

The V gene is TRBV12-5, the J gene TRBJ2-2; D is unclear. This CDR3 spans 12 amino acids. Trimming took off 5 bases at V and 1 base at J, with 2 bases between the two ends. CDR1 is LGHNT, CDR2 FRNRAP, per germline. CDR3 region: CASGLNTGELFF. In nucleotides, the CDR3 is TGTGCTAGTGGTCTGAACACCGGGGAGCTGTTTTTT.

As DNA, the CDR3 is TGTGCCAGCAGCTTAGTCGGCGGGACAGGGGGTCCTGGAAACACCATATATTTT. This codes for CASSLVGGTGGPGNTIYF. J is TRBJ1-3 and V is TRBV11-2; the match to TRBD1 covers 11 bases. The CDR3 runs to 18 residues. Germline CDR1 SGHAT, CDR2 FQNNGV. Trimming removed 1 base from V and 2 bases from J; junction bases left unmatched: 7.